This T cell receptor beta chain was captured in a study of blood T cell repertoires in COVID-19. Per the original methods: Estimation of nucleated cell counts was performed using reference gene primer amplification. The assay was immunoSEQ multiplex PCR, and TCRdb's table has in-frame clones only and misses some. That table is the source of V, J and clone size, and D and trimming were worked out from the DNA. The repertoire holds 180,000 or so clones, with about 79% as singletons. Participants were aged 18 to 89 years, lived in roughly 23 US areas, and enrolled virtually. Self-reported history from a screening survey and questionnaire set each donor's cohort. For recovered donors of Cohort 3, there were two negative PCRs, clearance, or symptom resolution. The CDR3 is 17 amino acids. After removal of 7 bases from V and 1 base from J, the junction contained 5 bases not matched to a gene. Germline V gene lookup returns CDR1 ENHRY and CDR2 SYGVKD.

Sequencing was performed on PBMCs or T cells enriched from blood (not recorded which). This receptor was obtained from a man aged 50 or older who had recovered from COVID-19. V gene TRBV10-3 combines with J gene TRBJ2-2, with 14 bases lining up with TRBD2. This CDR3 is CAITGTSGGENTGELFF. The CDR3 coding sequence is TGTGCCATCACGGGGACTAGCGGGGGCGAGAACACCGGGGAGCTGTTTTTT.